This T cell receptor beta chain is drawn from a study of early T cells in non-severe SARS-CoV-2 infection (dated by TCRdb to 2020 to 2023). Context from the whole study: Because TCR sequencing was done on bulk RNA from unsorted whole blood, the alpha and beta chains could not be paired. The full study reports these points: VDJdb matching was skewed toward anti-spike CD8 responses and likely underestimated virus-specific expansions, missing private and CD4 specificities.

This was a case-control study nested in a cohort of healthcare workers in London, UK, who had nasopharyngeal swab PCR tests and blood samples taken every week. Between 23 and 31 March 2020, the week of the UK lockdown, healthcare workers were enrolled and then followed up weekly for as long as 16 weeks. Library generation was performed with 5' RACE. Instrument on record: NextSeq 500. Unique molecular identifiers were attached to individual cDNA molecules in the TCR library protocol so that sequencing error and PCR bias could be corrected. TCR alpha and beta chains were both sequenced, and the abundances of alpha and beta sequences in each sample were closely correlated with each other. The authors processed their data as follows. Decombinator V4 was used to annotate TCR sequences for V gene, J gene and CDR3. TCRs were defined as expanded if a significant change between any two time points was detected under a Poisson model with p below 0.0001. Abundances of TCRs were expressed as counts per million after normalisation to the total number of TCRs sequenced in each sample. TRAV1-2 paired with TRAJ12, TRAJ20 or TRAJ33 defined MAIT TCRs, while TRAV10 paired with TRAJ18 defined iNKT TCRs. VDJdb, accessed on 1 November 2021, was searched for TCRs annotated for CMV, EBV and SARS-CoV-2, and TCRs annotated for more than one antigen were excluded. TCRdb trimmed the raw reads at Q25, called clones with MiXCR and kept productive beta chains. One record per CDR3 amino acid sequence lists the most common genes and DNA. The V and J calls were not made by the authors but by TCRdb's processing. The sample table records some 41,000 distinct CDR3 sequences; about 23% of these occur just once. Together, the top ten hold 4.6% of the sample.

From the cysteine through the phenylalanine, the CDR3 covers 15 amino acids. Only the CDR3 portion is preserved as DNA: 45 bases, with reading frame beginning at the first base. Compared with germline, V lacks 3 bases and J lacks 0 bases; bases without a gene match: 2. This clonotype was observed a few times. Its antigen has not been determined. One base away there is no much larger clone; base qualities are not given. The chain uses TRBV12-3 or TRBV12-4 and TRBJ2-3, with 8 bases in between that match TRBD2. This TCR derives from an adult who was a healthcare worker with PCR-confirmed SARS-CoV-2 infection or an uninfected control (not recorded which). Sequencing used whole blood, obtained at baseline. The DNA sequence is as follows: TGTGCCAGCAGTTTTAGCGGGAAAAGCACAGATACGCAGTATTTT. Its protein product is CASSFSGKSTDTQYF.